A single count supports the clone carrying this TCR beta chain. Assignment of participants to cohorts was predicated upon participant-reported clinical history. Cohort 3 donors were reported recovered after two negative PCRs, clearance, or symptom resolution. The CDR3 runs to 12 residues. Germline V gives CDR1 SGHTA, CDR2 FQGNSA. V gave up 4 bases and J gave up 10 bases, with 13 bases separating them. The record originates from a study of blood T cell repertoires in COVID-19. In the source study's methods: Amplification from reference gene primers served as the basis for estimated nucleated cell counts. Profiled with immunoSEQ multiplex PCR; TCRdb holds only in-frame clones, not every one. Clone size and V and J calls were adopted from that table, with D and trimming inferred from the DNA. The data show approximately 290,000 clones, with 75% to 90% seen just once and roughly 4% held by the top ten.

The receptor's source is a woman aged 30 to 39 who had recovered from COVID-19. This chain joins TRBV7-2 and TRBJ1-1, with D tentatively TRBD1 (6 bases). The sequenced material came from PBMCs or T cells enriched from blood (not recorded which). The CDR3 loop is CASSSITGTAFF. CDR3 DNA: TGTGCCAGCAGCTCAATCACAGGGACAGCTTTCTTT.